The 32 T cell receptor beta chains below all came from one sample that was sequenced in a study of cytomegalovirus exposure and HLA in healthy donors. The study ran its PCR with 60 Vbeta and 13 Jbeta primers. Clones were read by immunoSEQ multiplex PCR, and TCRdb kept only the in-frame ones, dropping some. Here the sample spans around 100,000 clones, roughly 80% being singletons. Sequencing input: PBMCs. The receptors stem from a female donor in good health and CMV-seropositive.

The rearrangement links TRBV4-3 to TRBJ2-1, with 15 bases identical to TRBD2. The CDR3 runs to 17 residues. V shed 1 base, J shed 4 bases, and the junction held 2 bases outside the gene matches. CDR1 LGHNA and CDR2 YSLEER come from the germline V gene. The CDR3 DNA follows: TGCGCCAGCAGCCAAGGGACTAGCGGGGGGGTATACAATGAGCAGTTCTTC. As protein: CASSQGTSGGVYNEQFF.

This clone was recorded once. The chain employs TRBV5-1 and TRBJ2-7, with D maybe TRBD1 (5 bases). This CDR3 spans 14 amino acids. CDR1 is SGHRS and CDR2 is YFSETQ in the germline V gene. The V end was cut by 2 bases, the J end by 2 bases, with 11 bases between. CDR3 residues: CASSFLDTTYEQYF. The CDR3 DNA sequence: TGCGCCAGCAGCTTTCTGGACACTACCTACGAGCAGTACTTC.

This chain joins TRBV27 and TRBJ1-2; 7 bases match TRBD1. Germline trimming cut 4 bases from V and 8 bases from J; bases unmatched to any gene: 10. Germline values: CDR1 MNHEY, CDR2 SMNVEV (reference sequence). The length of the CDR3 is 14 residues. The CDR3 DNA follows: TGTGCCAGCAGTTCACTGACAGGGCGGGGAGGCTACACCTTC. Translation gives CASSSLTGRGGYTF.

The J gene is TRBJ1-2, the V gene TRBV4-3; D unclear. The CDR3 runs to 16 residues. The V gene lost 3 bases and the J gene lost 5 bases, with 19 bases spanning the gap. The germline V gene has CDR1 LGHNA and CDR2 YSLEER. The CDR3 sequence: CASSHGLVEGIYGYTF. For the CDR3, the DNA is TGCGCCAGCAGCCATGGACTGGTGGAGGGTATATATGGCTACACCTTC.

This rearrangement joins TRBV19 to TRBJ2-1; 10 bases match TRBD2. Trimming cost V 8 bases and J 9 bases; bases outside gene matches: 7. The CDR3 length is 13 residues. From germline, CDR1 is LNHDA and CDR2 SQIVND (reference sequence). The CDR3 region has the DNA TGTGCCAGTGGCATAGCGGGGGGCGGTGAGCAGTTCTTC. This codes for CASGIAGGGEQFF.

The V and J genes are TRBV29-1 and TRBJ2-7, with D perhaps TRBD2 (5 bases). The CDR3 is made up of 13 amino acids. V lost 2 bases, J lost 6 bases, and 14 bases lay in between. The germline V gene has CDR1 SQVTM and CDR2 ANQGSEA. The CDR3 loop reads CSVELGGLGEQYF. DNA for the CDR3: TGCAGCGTTGAATTGGGCGGGTTGGGCGAGCAGTACTTC.

The V gene is TRBV19, the J gene TRBJ2-4; 9 bases are shared with TRBD2. V shed 3 bases, J shed 7 bases, and the junction held 19 bases outside the gene matches. The germline V gene encodes CDR1 LNHDA and CDR2 SQIVND (reference sequence). The CDR3 contains 19 residues. The CDR3 sequence: CASSIYVRRGGMLGNIQYF. CDR3 in DNA: TGTGCCAGTAGTATTTATGTTAGGCGGGGGGGCATGTTGGGGAACATTCAGTACTTC. The variable domain in full, completed from reference TRBV19 and TRBJ2-4, reads DGGITQSPKYLFRKEGQNVTLSCEQNLNHDAMYWYRQDPGQGLRLIYYSQIVNDFQKGDIAEGYSVSREKKESFPLTVTSAQKNPTAFYLCASSIYVRRGGMLGNIQYFGAGTRLSVL.

This rearrangement joins TRBV2 to TRBJ2-7; D call uncertain. The CDR3 has 16 residues. CDR1 and CDR2 from the germline V gene are SNHLY and FYNNEI. V dropped 2 bases and J dropped 0 bases, with 14 bases sitting between them. CDR3 in amino acids: CASSESTADSSYEQYF. CDR3 DNA: TGTGCCAGCAGTGAATCAACGGCGGATAGCTCCTACGAGCAGTACTTC.

This chain links TRBV5-4 with TRBJ2-5; 7 bases match TRBD1. Unmatched junction bases numbered 10, after V lost 4 bases and J lost 7 bases. The CDR3 sequence is 14 residues long. Germline CDR1 and CDR2: SGHNT and YYREEE (reference sequence). The CDR3 reads CASSPARGGGTQYF. The CDR3 DNA reads TGTGCCAGCAGCCCGGCCCGAGGGGGCGGGACCCAGTACTTC.

The chain uses TRBV9 and TRBJ1-1; D gene ambiguous. Germline V gene sequence: CDR1 SGDLS, CDR2 YYNGEE. The V and J ends lost 0 bases and 3 bases respectively, with 6 bases between them. This CDR3 has 13 residues. The CDR3 reads CASSVGRDTEAFF. The CDR3 DNA follows: TGTGCCAGCAGCGTAGGGAGGGACACTGAAGCTTTCTTT.

The chain joins TRBV7-2 to TRBJ2-1; 8 nucleotides align to TRBD1. The germline CDR1 and CDR2 sequences are SGHTA and FQGNSA. The V gene end was trimmed by 6 bases and the J gene end by 4 bases; junction bases not matched to a gene: 8. This CDR3 comprises 15 residues. CDR3 region: CASRTGTGGYNEQFF. CDR3 coding DNA: TGTGCCAGCAGGACCGGGACAGGTGGTTACAATGAGCAGTTCTTC.

This clone showed up just a few times. The V call is TRBV5-4, the J call TRBJ2-2; 10 positions agree with TRBD2. CDR1 and CDR2 from the germline V gene are SGHNT and YYREEE (reference sequence). CDR3 size: 15 residues. Trimming at V came to 3 bases and at J to 5 bases, leaving 4 bases not matched to a gene. The CDR3: CASSSSGSWTGELFF. In DNA form, the CDR3 reads TGTGCCAGCAGCTCTAGCGGGAGTTGGACCGGGGAGCTGTTTTTT.

The chain recombines TRBV11-3 with TRBJ2-3; maybe TRBD1 (5 bases). Germline CDR1 reads SGHNT; CDR2 reads YENEEA. This CDR3 contains 15 residues. Trimming shortened V by 2 bases and J by 2 bases, and 11 bases separated the two germline ends. Written as DNA, the CDR3 is TGTGCCAGCAGCTTATCGGGCAGGGTCACAGATACGCAGTATTTT. Protein: CASSLSGRVTDTQYF.

The chain is built from TRBV7-9 and TRBJ2-7; 7 bases map to TRBD1. CDR3 size: 15 residues. The V segment lost 5 bases and the J segment 2 bases; nucleotides outside the gene matches: 9. The germline V gene has CDR1 SEHNR and CDR2 FQNEAQ (reference sequence). The CDR3 region is CASSALLTGTYEQYF. The CDR3 DNA reads TGTGCCAGCAGCGCACTACTGACAGGGACCTACGAGCAGTACTTC.

This chain uses TRBV18 with TRBJ1-5; 11 positions agree with TRBD1. Germline CDR1 and CDR2: KGHSH and LQKENI. The CDR3 spans 15 residues. Trimming took 3 bases from V and 6 from J; bases not matched to a gene: 4. CDR3 sequence: CASSPGTGGGQPQHF. The CDR3 DNA reads TGTGCCAGCTCACCCGGGACAGGGGGTGGTCAGCCCCAGCATTTT. The full variable domain, completed using reference TRBV18 and TRBJ1-5, is NAGVMQNPRHLVRRRGQEARLRCSPMKGHSHVYWYRQLPEEGLKFMVYLQKENIIDESGMPKERFSAEFPKEGPSILRIQQVVRGDSAAYFCASSPGTGGGQPQHFGDGTRLSIL.

This sequence joins TRBV4-1 and TRBJ2-1; 9 bases map to TRBD2. This CDR3 region has 15 residues. Germline V gene sequence: CDR1 MGHRA, CDR2 YSYEKL. V shed 8 bases and J 5 bases; nucleotides not matched to a gene: 10. The DNA for the CDR3 is TGCGCCAGCGCTGGGGCTAGCGGGATAGACAATGAGCAGTTCTTC. Protein sequence: CASAGASGIDNEQFF.

The rearrangement links TRBV5-1 to TRBJ2-7; 9 positions match TRBD1. This CDR3 is built from 16 residues. The V and J ends lost 4 bases and 7 bases, in that order; junction bases with no gene match: 15. Germline CDR1 SGHRS, CDR2 YFSETQ. DNA for the CDR3: TGCGCCAGCAGCCGGAGAGCCGGGACAGGGACGGGAGAGCAGTACTTC. Protein: CASSRRAGTGTGEQYF.

The gene calls are TRBV27 and TRBJ2-7; TRBD2 agrees at 11 bases. Germline trimming cut 4 bases from V and 10 bases from J; bases unmatched to any gene: 6. The germline V gene encodes CDR1 MNHEY and CDR2 SMNVEV (reference sequence). This CDR3 comprises 13 residues. The CDR3 DNA follows: TGTGCCAGCAGTTACCTTAGCGGGAGGGATCAGTACTTC. The encoded protein is CASSYLSGRDQYF.

J is TRBJ1-4 and V is TRBV9, with TRBD1 identical over 7 bases. Germline V gene data show CDR1 as SGDLS and CDR2 as YYNGEE. This CDR3 comprises 15 residues. The junction had 2 bases not matched to a gene; V was cut back by 3 bases and J by 0 bases. Written as DNA, the CDR3 is TGTGCCAGCAGCGGAGGGACAGCAACTAATGAAAAACTGTTTTTT. Translating gives CASSGGTATNEKLFF.

This clone was seen only once. V usage is TRBV18 and J usage is TRBJ2-1; D call uncertain. Germline V lookup: CDR1 KGHSH, CDR2 LQKENI. Trimming took off 9 bases at V and 5 bases at J, with 14 bases between the two ends. This CDR3 comprises 13 residues. The CDR3 DNA follows: TGTGCCAGTAGCCCGTTACCGAACAATGAGCAGTTCTTC. It yields the protein CASSPLPNNEQFF.

In this sample, this clone turned up a few times. This rearrangement joins TRBV6-1 to TRBJ1-6; no clear D. The germline V and J ends were trimmed by 7 bases and 0 bases, with 10 bases remaining between them. There are 15 residues in the CDR3. The germline V gene has CDR1 MNHNS and CDR2 SASEGT. The DNA of the CDR3 is TGTGCCAGCATTATGACAAGCTCCTATAATTCACCCCTCCACTTT. Amino acids: CASIMTSSYNSPLHF.

The genes are TRBV11-2 and TRBJ2-3; D is possibly TRBD2 (8 bases). Trimming removed 5 bases at V and 2 bases at J, with 20 bases between. This CDR3 has 17 residues. The germline V gene encodes CDR1 SGHAT and CDR2 FQNNGV. CDR3 sequence reads: CASSPGGPGGYTDTQYF. The CDR3 bases are TGTGCCAGCAGCCCGGGAGGGCCAGGGGGGTACACAGATACGCAGTATTTT.

This clone was detected a few times. The CDR3 here is CASSETGLPPTDTQYF. CDR3 in DNA: TGTGCCAGCAGTGAGACAGGTCTGCCTCCCACAGATACGCAGTATTTT. This chain connects TRBV25-1 to TRBJ2-3; D is perhaps TRBD1 (6 bases). The CDR3 spans 16 residues. The germline V and J ends were trimmed by 3 bases and 2 bases, with 15 bases remaining between them. Per germline, CDR1 MGHDK and CDR2 SYGVNS.

This clone was seen once. This chain uses TRBV27 with TRBJ1-1; 9 positions match TRBD1. The CDR3 consists of 14 residues. Germline V lookup: CDR1 MNHEY, CDR2 SMNVEV (reference sequence). Trimming cost V 6 bases and J 5 bases; bases outside gene matches: 7. CDR3 sequence reads: CASRDRGIWTEAFF. The DNA for the CDR3 is TGTGCCAGCAGGGACAGGGGAATCTGGACTGAAGCTTTCTTT.

The chain joins TRBV11-2 to TRBJ2-7, with 8 bases matching TRBD2. V was pared by 1 base and J by 3 bases, with 5 bases of the junction left unmatched. The CDR3 is 15 amino acids. In germline, CDR1 is SGHAT, CDR2 FQNNGV. The CDR3 DNA sequence: TGTGCCAGCAGCTTAGTTTTCGGGACTAGCTACGAGCAGTACTTC. Translation gives CASSLVFGTSYEQYF.

The rearrangement uses TRBV7-9 and TRBJ1-2; D remains unclear. The CDR3 contains 16 residues. V lost 1 base to trimming and J lost 0 bases, with 12 bases between them. Germline CDR1 is SEHNR and CDR2 is FQNEAQ (reference sequence). CDR3 protein: CASSLGGQEANYGYTF. The CDR3 DNA follows: TGTGCCAGCAGCTTAGGCGGGCAGGAAGCTAACTATGGCTACACCTTC.

The chain employs TRBV7-3 and TRBJ2-2; possibly TRBD1 for D (5 bases). The V gene's germline CDR1 is SGHTA and CDR2 FQGTGA. V was shortened by 5 bases and J by 3 bases, with 13 bases between the two germline ends. CDR3 length: 15 amino acids. As DNA, the CDR3 is TGTGCCAGCAGCCCCACCCGACAGTACACCGGGGAGCTGTTTTTT. Amino acids: CASSPTRQYTGELFF.

This sequence joins TRBV19 and TRBJ1-5; D remains unclear. In germline, CDR1 is LNHDA, CDR2 SQIVND (reference sequence). The V and J ends lost 2 bases and 1 base respectively, with 9 bases between them. The CDR3 is 15 amino acids. CDR3: CASSIIVRSNQPQHF. DNA of the CDR3: TGTGCCAGTAGTATAATAGTCAGGAGCAATCAGCCCCAGCATTTT.

CDR3 bases: TGTGCCATCAGTGAGGGGCTAGCGGGCCCCAAAGAGACCCAGTACTTC. This gives the protein CAISEGLAGPKETQYF. This chain joins TRBV10-3 and TRBJ2-5, with TRBD2 matching over 8 bases. From germline, CDR1 is ENHRY and CDR2 SYGVKD. CDR3 length: 16 amino acids. Trimming removed 2 bases from V and 3 bases from J; junction bases left unmatched: 8.

V gene TRBV7-2 combines with J gene TRBJ1-5, with TRBD1 identical over 8 bases. The CDR3 extends over 17 amino acids. The V gene's germline CDR1 is SGHTA and CDR2 FQGNSA. Trimming removed 4 bases from V and 0 bases from J; junction bases left unmatched: 8. The CDR3 DNA follows: TGTGCCAGCAGCTCAGGACAGGGAAGGCGTAGCAATCAGCCCCAGCATTTT. Encoded protein: CASSSGQGRRSNQPQHF.

This chain connects TRBV5-5 to TRBJ1-4; D is unclear. Germline V lookup: CDR1 SGHKS, CDR2 YYEKEE (reference sequence). Between the trimmed V and J ends, which lost 1 base and 6 bases, there was a span of 13 bases. There are 15 residues in the CDR3. Here the CDR3 DNA reads TGTGCCAGCAGCTTGCGCGGCAACGCGGATGAAAAACTGTTTTTT. Translated, it gives CASSLRGNADEKLFF.

This clone was seen more than once but under ten times. The chain carries TRBV5-4 and TRBJ1-1; a possible D gene is TRBD1 (5 bases). Deletions cut 1 base from V and 0 bases from J, with 13 bases between. The CDR3 totals 16 residues. Per the germline V gene, CDR1 is SGHNT and CDR2 is YYREEE (reference sequence). DNA for the CDR3: TGTGCCAGCAGCTTGTCCAGACAGTCTATGAACACTGAAGCTTTCTTT. Protein sequence: CASSLSRQSMNTEAFF.